Presented here are 10 T cell receptor beta chains from one specimen sequenced in a study of beta chain features in type 1 diabetes. Regarding the study as a whole: In all four CD4+ subsets, TCRB CDR3 length was significantly, moderately reduced in type 1 diabetes.

Expressed TCRB transcripts got sequenced, as all isolated RNA was reverse transcribed. Profiling relied on immunoSEQ multiplex PCR, and the TCRdb table lists in-frame clones only, not all of them. The repertoire holds 300,000 to 450,000 clones, around 12% seen once, with 0.008% to 0.011% in the top ten. Their antigens remain unidentified. Sequencing was performed on naive CD4+ T cells from blood. These receptors were obtained from a woman between 18 and 29 years old with type 1 diabetes.

The rearrangement joins TRBV9 to TRBJ2-3; 8 bases agree with TRBD1. Germline values: CDR1 SGDLS, CDR2 YYNGEE. This CDR3 is 14 amino acids long. With 4 bases clipped from V and 8 bases from J, the junction kept 9 bases outside the gene matches. The chain's CDR3 is CASSPRTGSFTQYF. The CDR3 bases are TGTGCCAGCAGCCCCCGGACAGGGTCGTTTACGCAGTATTTT.

This chain links TRBV18 with TRBJ2-2; D is uncertain. Germline V gives CDR1 KGHSH, CDR2 LQKENI. The CDR3 extends over 14 amino acids. The ends were cut back, 3 bases at V and 0 bases at J, with 5 bases in the middle. In DNA form, the CDR3 reads TGTGCCAGCTCACCCGCAGCGAACACCGGGGAGCTGTTTTTT. It translates to CASSPAANTGELFF.

The chain uses TRBV15 and TRBJ2-1, with a possible D match to TRBD1 (5 bases). Germline values: CDR1 LNHNV, CDR2 YYDKDF (reference sequence). CDR3 size: 16 residues. Trimming removed 4 bases at V and 12 bases at J, with 25 bases between. In DNA form, the CDR3 reads TGTGCCACCAGCACTTACTCAGGGTACGATCGGCAAGGGCAGTTCTTC. This codes for CATSTYSGYDRQGQFF.

The CDR3 region is CAWSTDYTDTQYF. CDR3 sequence (DNA): TGTGCCTGGAGTACCGACTACACAGATACGCAGTATTTT. The chain links TRBV30 to TRBJ2-3, with D perhaps matching TRBD2 (5 bases). This CDR3 has 13 residues. Germline V gene lookup returns CDR1 GTSNPN and CDR2 SVGIG (reference sequence). V was cut by 2 bases and J by 2 bases, with 8 bases left in between. Full variable domain (outside the CDR3, taken from reference TRBV30 and TRBJ2-3): SQTIHQWPATLVQPVGSPLSLECTVEGTSNPNLYWYRQAAGRGLQLLFYSVGIGQISSEVPQNLSASRPQDRQFILSSKKLLLSDSGFYLCAWSTDYTDTQYFGPGTRLTVL.

J is TRBJ2-7 and V is TRBV6-6; 8 nucleotides line up with TRBD2. The germline CDR1 and CDR2 sequences are MNHNY and SVGAGI (reference sequence). This CDR3 contains 13 residues. The J segment lost 1 base and the V segment lost 7 bases, leaving 3 bases of the junction unmatched. The CDR3, as DNA: TGTGCCAGCACGGCGGGGGGTTCCTACGAGCAGTACTTC. Encoded protein: CASTAGGSYEQYF.

The chain links TRBV4-3 to TRBJ2-2; 8 bases agree with TRBD2. The CDR3 sequence is 14 residues long. Looked up from germline, CDR1 is LGHNA and CDR2 is YSLEER. After removal of 4 bases from V and 4 bases from J, the junction contained 2 bases not matched to a gene. CDR3 region: CASSRAGGTGELFF. The CDR3 bases are TGCGCCAGCAGCCGGGCGGGAGGCACCGGGGAGCTGTTTTTT.

This chain joins TRBV4-1 and TRBJ1-3; D unclear. CDR3 length equals 14 residues. Trimming shortened V by 1 base and J by 7 bases, and 11 bases separated the two germline ends. CDR1 and CDR2 from the germline V gene are MGHRA and YSYEKL. This chain's CDR3 is CASSQGLSPNTIYF. In nucleotides, the CDR3 is TGCGCCAGCAGCCAAGGGCTGTCACCGAACACCATATATTTT.

This chain connects TRBV9 to TRBJ2-7; 10 nucleotides align to TRBD2. CDR3 length: 15 amino acids. From germline, CDR1 is SGDLS and CDR2 YYNGEE. After removal of 4 bases from V and 4 bases from J, the junction contained 8 bases not matched to a gene. CDR3 DNA: TGTGCCAGCAGCCCAGCTAGCGGGGGTCTTTACGAGCAGTACTTC. Translation: CASSPASGGLYEQYF.

J is TRBJ2-1 and V is TRBV28; the match to TRBD1 covers 8 bases. Trimming took 6 bases from V and 5 from J; bases not matched to a gene: 9. The germline V gene encodes CDR1 MDHEN and CDR2 SYDVKM. The CDR3 runs to 15 residues. The CDR3 nucleotides read TGTGCCAGCAGCCCCAGGGGGCGAAAGAACAATGAGCAGTTCTTC. Amino acid sequence: CASSPRGRKNNEQFF. Drawing the rest from reference TRBV28 and TRBJ2-1, the complete variable domain is DVKVTQSSRYLVKRTGEKVFLECVQDMDHENMFWYRQDPGLGLRLIYFSYDVKMKEKGDIPEGYSVSREKKERFSLILESASTNQTSMYLCASSPRGRKNNEQFFGPGTRLTVL.

The genes are TRBV5-6 and TRBJ1-2; D not resolved. The CDR3 has 12 residues. Trimming removed 1 base from V and 6 bases from J, with 7 bases in between. The V gene's germline CDR1 is SGHDT and CDR2 YYEEEE. Here the CDR3 reads CASSLSQDGYTF. Here the CDR3 DNA reads TGTGCCAGCAGCTTGTCCCAGGATGGCTACACCTTC.